The clone carrying this TCR beta chain has only a few counts. The data derive from a study of blood T cell repertoires in COVID-19. About the research overall: Both acute and convalescent COVID-19 samples were obtained from the United States, Italy and Spain.

This CDR3 contains 15 residues. Trimming stripped 5 bases from V and 9 bases from J, with 20 bases between. The V gene's germline CDR1 is SGHTA and CDR2 FQGNSA. Authors' data handling: Nucleated cell number was recorded as an estimate derived from reference gene primer amplification. TCRdb's table, derived via immunoSEQ multiplex PCR, lists solely in-frame clones and lacks some. For V, J and clone size, that table is used; D and trimming come from the DNA. The repertoire has 150,000 to 200,000 clones, 75% to 80% of them found once; the top ten carry about 28%. This receptor was taken from a woman in her 70s with acute or convalescent COVID-19. Sequencing was performed on peripheral blood. The chain carries TRBV7-2 and TRBJ2-1; unclear D gene. The CDR3 sequence: CASSHDNTFKTEQFF. CDR3 in DNA: TGTGCCAGCAGCCATGACAACACCTTTAAGACTGAGCAGTTCTTC.